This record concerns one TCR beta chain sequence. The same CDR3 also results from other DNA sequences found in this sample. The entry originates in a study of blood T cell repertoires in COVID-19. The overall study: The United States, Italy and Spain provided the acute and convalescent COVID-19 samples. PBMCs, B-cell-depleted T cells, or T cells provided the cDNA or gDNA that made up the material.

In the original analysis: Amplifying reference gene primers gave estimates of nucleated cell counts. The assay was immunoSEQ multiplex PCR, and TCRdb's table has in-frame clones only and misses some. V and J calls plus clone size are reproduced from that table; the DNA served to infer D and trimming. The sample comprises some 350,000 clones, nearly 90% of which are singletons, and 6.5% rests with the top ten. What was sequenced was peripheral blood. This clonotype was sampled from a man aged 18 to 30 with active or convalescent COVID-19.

The CDR3 spells CAWSSSSYNSPLHF. The CDR3 DNA follows: TGTGCCTGGAGTTCGAGCTCCTATAATTCACCCCTCCACTTT. V usage is TRBV30 and J usage is TRBJ1-6; no definite D call. The CDR3 covers 14 residues. V lost 2 bases to trimming and J lost 0 bases, with 5 bases between them. Germline assignment: CDR1 GTSNPN and CDR2 SVGIG (reference sequence).